This T cell receptor beta chain was sequenced for a study of T cell repertoires in cytomegalovirus infection. Study summary: Carrying CMV and the relevant HLA type showed in public TCR beta signatures. Notes on the study in general: Individuals carrying CMV plus the relevant HLA were identified by cumulative frequency of public TCR beta families. What dominated the ex vivo response were HLA-C-restricted CMV-specific TCR beta clonotypes.

A word on this clonotype: Its specificity is unknown.

Losses at the gene ends were 3 bases for V and 2 bases for J; bases not matched to a gene: 3. This CDR3 region has 15 residues. In germline, CDR1 is SGDLS, CDR2 YYNGEE. Via MiXCR, TCRdb re-called the reads, giving one row per CDR3 protein. The table records some 130,000 distinct CDR3 sequences, more than 7% of them present only once. V usage is TRBV9 and J usage is TRBJ2-2; 8 bases agree with TRBD2. The receptor's source is a human donor in good health (CMV status not recorded). Some clones in this sample may be carry-over from other donors' samples. The sequenced material came from PBMCs. CDR3 coding DNA: TGTGCCAGCAGCGCGGGGGGGGCCAACACCGGGGAGCTGTTTTTT. Its protein is CASSAGGANTGELFF.